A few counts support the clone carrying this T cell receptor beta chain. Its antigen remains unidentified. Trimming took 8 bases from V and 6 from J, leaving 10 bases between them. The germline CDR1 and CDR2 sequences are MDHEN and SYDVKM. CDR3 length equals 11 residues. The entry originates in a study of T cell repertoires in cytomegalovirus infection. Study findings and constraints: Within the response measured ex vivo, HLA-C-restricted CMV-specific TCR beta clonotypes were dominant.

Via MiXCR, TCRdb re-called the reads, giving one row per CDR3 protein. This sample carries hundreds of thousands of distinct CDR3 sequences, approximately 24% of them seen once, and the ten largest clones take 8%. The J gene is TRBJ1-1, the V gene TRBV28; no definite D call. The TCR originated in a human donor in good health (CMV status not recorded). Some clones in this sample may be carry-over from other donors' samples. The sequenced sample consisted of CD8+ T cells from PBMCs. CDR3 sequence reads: CASASGPEAFF. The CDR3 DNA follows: TGTGCCAGCGCTTCTGGGCCTGAAGCTTTCTTT.